One and the same sample provided the 13 T cell receptor beta chains below, sequenced in a study of blood T cell repertoires in COVID-19. TCRdb keeps only in-frame clones here, not all; method: immunoSEQ multiplex PCR. The profile shows about 310,000 clones, roughly 84% of them singletons. Sequencing input: peripheral blood. The receptors shown here come from a man aged 50 or older with active or convalescent COVID-19.

The rearrangement links TRBV5-4 to TRBJ2-2; 8 bases line up with TRBD1. Unmatched junction bases numbered 6, after V lost 5 bases and J lost 0 bases. The CDR3 length is 16 residues. Germline V gives CDR1 SGHNT, CDR2 YYREEE (reference sequence). The CDR3 reads CASRLDRGANTGELFF. The DNA for the CDR3 is TGTGCCAGCAGACTCGACAGGGGCGCGAACACCGGGGAGCTGTTTTTT.

This clone has only a few counts. This chain uses TRBV5-1 with TRBJ2-1, with 9 bases identical to TRBD2. CDR1 is SGHRS and CDR2 is YFSETQ in the germline V gene. V shed 3 bases, J shed 5 bases, and the junction held 6 bases outside the gene matches. The CDR3 sequence is 15 residues long. Here the CDR3 DNA reads TGCGCCAGCAGCTCCTGGACTAGCGCAAACAATGAGCAGTTCTTC. Protein: CASSSWTSANNEQFF. The complete variable domain, with remaining parts taken from reference TRBV5-1 and TRBJ2-1, reads KAGVTQTPRYLIKTRGQQVTLSCSPISGHRSVSWYQQTPGQGLQFLFEYFSETQRNKGNFPGRFSGRQFSNSRSEMNVSTLELGDSALYLCASSSWTSANNEQFFGPGTRLTVL.

This clone was found once. The gene calls are TRBV24-1 and TRBJ2-2; D may be TRBD1 (6 bases). This CDR3 comprises 15 residues. Germline V gene sequence: CDR1 KGHDR, CDR2 SFDVKD. Trimming shortened V by 3 bases and J by 0 bases, and 7 bases separated the two germline ends. The CDR3 loop reads CATSDQGTNTGELFF. The CDR3 DNA sequence: TGTGCCACCAGTGATCAGGGGACGAACACCGGGGAGCTGTTTTTT.

The chain joins TRBV5-4 to TRBJ2-3, with a weak D call TRBD2 (6 bases). Germline CDR1 SGHNT, CDR2 YYREEE (reference sequence). This CDR3 comprises 12 residues. Trimming removed 3 bases from V and 4 bases from J, with 6 bases in between. The CDR3 nucleotides are TGTGCCAGCAGCTGGGGGGCAGATACGCAGTATTTT. It translates to CASSWGADTQYF. Full variable domain (remainder filled in from reference TRBV5-4 and TRBJ2-3): ETGVTQSPTHLIKTRGQQVTLRCSSQSGHNTVSWYQQALGQGPQFIFQYYREEENGRGNFPPRFSGLQFPNYSSELNVNALELDDSALYLCASSWGADTQYFGPGTRLTVL.

The chain recombines TRBV28 with TRBJ1-1; TRBD1 might be the D (5 bases). The V end lost 6 bases, the J end lost 0 bases, and 14 bases lay between the germline ends. The CDR3 has 15 amino acids. From germline, CDR1 is MDHEN and CDR2 SYDVKM. CDR3 nucleotides: TGTGCCAGCAGCCTCGGGGGGGTGATGAACACTGAAGCTTTCTTT. Its protein product is CASSLGGVMNTEAFF.

The CDR3 DNA reads TGTGCCAGCAGTTACTCTGACTCACAGGCCTACCCCAATCAGCCCCAGCATTTT. This encodes CASSYSDSQAYPNQPQHF. This chain uses TRBV6-2 or TRBV6-3 with TRBJ1-5; D possibly corresponds to TRBD1 (5 bases). V dropped 0 bases and J dropped 3 bases, with 18 bases sitting between them. Germline assignment: CDR1 MNHEY and CDR2 SVGEGT. This CDR3 region has 18 residues.

The gene calls are TRBV2 and TRBJ1-6, with 8 bases lining up with TRBD1. Germline-derived CDR1 and CDR2 are SNHLY and FYNNEI. The CDR3 contains 14 residues. The V and J ends lost 6 bases and 11 bases, in that order; junction bases with no gene match: 9. CDR3 in amino acids: CASSIGTGGTPLHF. For the CDR3, the DNA is TGTGCCAGCAGCATAGGGACAGGAGGAACACCCCTCCACTTT.

Only a few counts were recorded for this clone. The chain uses TRBV3-1 (or the pseudogene TRBV3-2) and TRBJ1-1; 8 bases line up with TRBD1. Germline CDR1 LGHDT, CDR2 YNNKEL (reference sequence). This CDR3 has 14 amino acids. V lost 1 base and J lost 7; bases outside the gene matches: 5. Here the CDR3 reads CASSQGQGLGEAFF. The CDR3 coding sequence is TGTGCCAGCAGCCAAGGACAGGGGTTGGGTGAAGCTTTCTTT.

The V call is TRBV7-3, the J call TRBJ2-3, with 8 positions matching TRBD1. This CDR3 has 14 amino acids. Germline CDR1 reads SGHTA; CDR2 reads FQGTGA. Trimming cost V 4 bases and J 1 base; bases outside gene matches: 1. The CDR3 protein is CASSYRGGTDTQYF. The CDR3 DNA sequence: TGTGCCAGCAGCTACAGGGGGGGCACAGATACGCAGTATTTT.

The chain joins TRBV7-3 to TRBJ2-1; 9 positions agree with TRBD2. V lost 5 bases and J lost 4; bases outside the gene matches: 6. Germline CDR1 is SGHTA and CDR2 is FQGTGA. The CDR3 is 15 residues long. CDR3 DNA sequence: TGTGCCAGCAGCATGACTAGCGGAACTTACAATGAGCAGTTCTTC. This sequence encodes CASSMTSGTYNEQFF. The full variable domain, rest sourced from reference TRBV7-3 and TRBJ2-1, is GAGVSQTPSNKVTEKGKYVELRCDPISGHTALYWYRQSLGQGPEFLIYFQGTGAADDSGLPNDRFFAVRPEGSVSTLKIQRTERGDSAVYLCASSMTSGTYNEQFFGPGTRLTVL.

This chain links TRBV23-1 with TRBJ2-7; the D is unclear. TRBV23-1 is treated as an ORF (open reading frame) with a function not yet certain. Trimming removed 1 base from V and 1 base from J, with 11 bases in between. The CDR3 has 15 amino acids. The CDR3: CASSQWQPASYEQYF. The CDR3 DNA reads as TGCGCCAGCAGTCAATGGCAACCTGCATCCTACGAGCAGTACTTC.

The rearrangement links TRBV5-1 to TRBJ2-1; 12 nucleotides agree with TRBD2. This CDR3 contains 16 residues. Germline assignment: CDR1 SGHRS and CDR2 YFSETQ. The junction had 9 bases not matched to a gene; V was cut back by 5 bases and J by 6 bases. As DNA, the CDR3 is TGCGCCAGCAGTCTAGCGGGGGGGCTTTCGGGCAATGAGCAGTTCTTC. Its translation: CASSLAGGLSGNEQFF.

This chain joins TRBV5-4 and TRBJ2-7, with 9 nucleotides matching TRBD2. CDR1 and CDR2 (germline): SGHNT, YYREEE (reference sequence). V lost 0 bases to trimming and J lost 2 bases; unmatched junction nucleotides: 6. There are 16 residues in the CDR3. The CDR3 DNA reads as TGTGCCAGCAGCTTGGATGTCGGCGGGGGGGCCTACGAGCAGTACTTC. This codes for CASSLDVGGGAYEQYF.